A selection of T cell receptor beta chains follows, all from one sample in a study of cytomegalovirus exposure and HLA in healthy donors. Only in-frame clones appear in the TCRdb table, and some are missing; sequencing was by immunoSEQ multiplex PCR. This table has roughly 110,000 clones, around 85% appearing once. The sample comprised PBMCs. The receptor source for this set is a young man in good health and CMV-seronegative. Each CDR3 is given with its conserved first and last residue. D genes are given only for firm matches. For some rows the clone size is stated as once, few or many, or as a class when expanded; others skip it.

J: TRBJ1-3; V: TRBV11-2; D: -; length: 13; size: few; DNA: TGTGCCAGCAGCACCAGCCAGGGGAACACCATATATTTT; CDR3: CASSTSQGNTIYF
J: TRBJ2-1; V: TRBV7-6; D: -; length: 15; size: -; DNA: TGTGCCAGCACCTCCCCTAGCGAGGGCCACAATGAGCAGTTCTTC; CDR3: CASTSPSEGHNEQFF
J: TRBJ2-1; V: TRBV29-1; D: TRBD2; length: 13; size: -; DNA: TGCAGCGTAGAAGTCGGACTAGGGGTTGAGCAGTTCTTC; CDR3: CSVEVGLGVEQFF
J: TRBJ2-3; V: TRBV28; D: TRBD2; length: 16; size: once; DNA: TGTGCCAGCAGTTTACCAGTAGCGGGAGGATTGGATACGCAGTATTTT; CDR3: CASSLPVAGGLDTQYF
J: TRBJ1-5; V: TRBV4-1; D: TRBD1; length: 16; size: -; DNA: TGCGCCAGCAGCCAGGGGGACAGGGTGGGCCATCAGCCCCAGCATTTT; CDR3: CASSQGDRVGHQPQHF
J: TRBJ2-7; V: TRBV5-8; D: TRBD1; length: 11; size: -; DNA: TGTGCCAGCAGCCTCACCGGGACAGGGTACTTC; CDR3: CASSLTGTGYF
J: TRBJ2-3; V: TRBV30; D: -; length: 14; size: -; DNA: TGTGCCTGGGCCCAGACTATGAGCACAGATACGCAGTATTTT; CDR3: CAWAQTMSTDTQYF
J: TRBJ1-2; V: TRBV19; D: TRBD1; length: 14; size: -; DNA: TGTGCCAGTACCAACCGGGACAGAGTCTATGGCTACACCTTC; CDR3: CASTNRDRVYGYTF
J: TRBJ1-1; V: TRBV7-7; D: -; length: 14; size: -; DNA: TGTGCTAGCAGCTTTTTACATACGCAGGGCGGATCTTTCTTT; CDR3: CASSFLHTQGGSFF
J: TRBJ2-7; V: TRBV4-2; D: TRBD2; length: 17; size: -; DNA: TGTGCCAGCAGCCAGCGACTAGCGGGAGCCAGCTCCTACGAGCAGTACTTC; CDR3: CASSQRLAGASSYEQYF
J: TRBJ2-3; V: TRBV29-1; D: TRBD2; length: 16; size: -; DNA: TGCAGCGTTGAGGGAATCGGCGGGGGGGACACAGATACGCAGTATTTT; CDR3: CSVEGIGGGDTDTQYF
J: TRBJ2-2; V: TRBV2; D: TRBD2; length: 16; size: -; DNA: TGTGCCAGCAGTGATGTAGCGGGGGGGAACACCGGGGAGCTGTTTTTT; CDR3: CASSDVAGGNTGELFF
J: TRBJ2-7; V: TRBV10-3; D: TRBD1; length: 14; size: -; DNA: TGTGCCATCAGTGGTGGACAGGTCTCCTACGAGCAGTACTTC; CDR3: CAISGGQVSYEQYF
J: TRBJ1-2; V: TRBV7-8; D: -; length: 13; size: few; DNA: TGTGCCAGCAGCTTCGCCACAGCCTATGGCTACACCTTC; CDR3: CASSFATAYGYTF
J: TRBJ1-5; V: TRBV28; D: -; length: 15; size: -; DNA: TGTGCCAGCAGTTTATTCATGACAGGCGATCAGCCCCAGCATTTT; CDR3: CASSLFMTGDQPQHF
J: TRBJ2-7; V: TRBV4-1; D: TRBD2; length: 17; size: -; DNA: TGCGCCAGCAGCCAAGACGGACTAGCGGGAATCTCCTACGAGCAGTACTTC; CDR3: CASSQDGLAGISYEQYF
J: TRBJ2-1; V: TRBV6-4; D: -; length: 17; size: few; DNA: TGTGCCACCAGCCAGAGGACCAGGGTTAGCTCCTACAATGAGCAGTTCTTC; CDR3: CATSQRTRVSSYNEQFF
J: TRBJ1-2; V: TRBV9; D: -; length: 14; size: -; DNA: TGTGCCAGCAGCGTAGAAGGGGGGGTGGGTGGCTACACCTTC; CDR3: CASSVEGGVGGYTF
J: TRBJ2-6; V: TRBV13; D: TRBD2; length: 16; size: -; DNA: TGTGCCTCCCGCGGACTAGCGGGCTCTGGGGCCAACGTCCTGACTTTC; CDR3: CASRGLAGSGANVLTF
J: TRBJ1-2; V: TRBV7-2; D: -; length: 12; size: -; DNA: TGTGCCAGCAGCAACTTCCTCTATGGCTACACCTTC; CDR3: CASSNFLYGYTF
J: TRBJ2-1; V: TRBV5-4; D: TRBD2; length: 16; size: -; DNA: TGTGCCAGCAGCTTGGGGCTAGCGGGAGGCGGAATTGAGCAGTTCTTC; CDR3: CASSLGLAGGGIEQFF
J: TRBJ2-7; V: TRBV5-6; D: TRBD2; length: 15; size: -; DNA: TGTGCCAGCAGCTTGGGACAAGCGGGAGCGGGGGAGCAGTACTTC; CDR3: CASSLGQAGAGEQYF
J: TRBJ2-6; V: TRBV9; D: TRBD1; length: 19; size: once; DNA: TGTGCCAGCAGCGTATACTCCGGGACAGGGGGCGGAAGGGCCAACGTCCTGACTTTC; CDR3: CASSVYSGTGGGRANVLTF
J: TRBJ1-4; V: TRBV5-1; D: TRBD1; length: 16; size: -; DNA: TGCGCCAGCAGCTCGGGATCCGGGACAGGGGTGGAAAAACTGTTTTTT; CDR3: CASSSGSGTGVEKLFF
J: TRBJ2-1; V: TRBV6-4; D: -; length: 15; size: -; DNA: TGTGCCAGCAGGCCCGCGTCAAATACCTACAATGAGCAGTTCTTC; CDR3: CASRPASNTYNEQFF
J: TRBJ2-1; V: TRBV9; D: TRBD2; length: 15; size: once; DNA: TGTGCCAGCAGCCCCGGGACTAGCGCCCCCGATGAGCAGTTCTTC; CDR3: CASSPGTSAPDEQFF
J: TRBJ2-3; V: TRBV10-3; D: -; length: 16; size: -; DNA: TGTGCCATCAGTGAGTCCCGCAACAGGGGCACAGATACGCAGTATTTT; CDR3: CAISESRNRGTDTQYF